The 2 T cell receptor beta chains below come from one sample, sequenced in a study of neurological immune-mediated disorders. In TCRdb, the 5' RACE reads were re-called with MiXCR into one record per CDR3 protein. The data hold about 66,000 distinct CDR3 sequences, with 4.5% to 5.5% observed a single time. The material sequenced was PBMCs. These receptor sequences come from a man aged 25-45 years with multiple sclerosis.

This clonotype has more than one count but fewer than ten. The rearrangement joins TRBV3-1 to TRBJ2-1, with a possible D match to TRBD1 (6 bases). CDR3 length equals 15 residues. The germline CDR1 and CDR2 sequences are LGHDT and YNNKEL (reference sequence). V was pared by 6 bases and J by 3 bases, with 15 bases between. The chain's CDR3 is CASSLRGDFYNEQFF. DNA of the CDR3: TGTGCCAGCAGTCTCAGGGGCGATTTCTACAATGAGCAGTTCTTC.

Notes on this clonotype: A much larger clone differs by one base, so this may be a read error. V gene TRBV3-1 combines with J gene TRBJ1-1; D remains ambiguous. The germline gives CDR1 LGHDT, CDR2 YNNKEL (reference sequence). CDR3 length: 12 amino acids. In DNA form, the CDR3 reads TGTGCCAGCAGCAAAGACCGTCATGAAGCTTTCTTT. Residues: CASSKDRHEAFF.